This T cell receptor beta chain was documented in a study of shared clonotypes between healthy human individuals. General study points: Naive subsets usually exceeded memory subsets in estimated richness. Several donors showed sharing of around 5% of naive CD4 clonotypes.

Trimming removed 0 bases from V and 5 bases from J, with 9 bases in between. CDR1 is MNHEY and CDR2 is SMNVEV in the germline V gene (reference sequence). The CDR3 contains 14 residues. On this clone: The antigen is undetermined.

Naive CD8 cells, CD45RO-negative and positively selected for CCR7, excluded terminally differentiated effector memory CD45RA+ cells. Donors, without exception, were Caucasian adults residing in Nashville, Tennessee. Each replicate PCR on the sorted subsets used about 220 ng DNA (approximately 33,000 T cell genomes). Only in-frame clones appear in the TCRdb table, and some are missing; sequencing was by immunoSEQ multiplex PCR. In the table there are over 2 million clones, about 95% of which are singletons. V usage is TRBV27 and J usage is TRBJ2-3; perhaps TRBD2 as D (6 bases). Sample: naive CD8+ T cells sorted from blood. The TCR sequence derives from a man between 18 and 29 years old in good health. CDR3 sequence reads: CASSLSGGLDTQYF. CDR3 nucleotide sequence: TGTGCCAGCAGTTTATCCGGAGGGCTAGATACGCAGTATTTT.